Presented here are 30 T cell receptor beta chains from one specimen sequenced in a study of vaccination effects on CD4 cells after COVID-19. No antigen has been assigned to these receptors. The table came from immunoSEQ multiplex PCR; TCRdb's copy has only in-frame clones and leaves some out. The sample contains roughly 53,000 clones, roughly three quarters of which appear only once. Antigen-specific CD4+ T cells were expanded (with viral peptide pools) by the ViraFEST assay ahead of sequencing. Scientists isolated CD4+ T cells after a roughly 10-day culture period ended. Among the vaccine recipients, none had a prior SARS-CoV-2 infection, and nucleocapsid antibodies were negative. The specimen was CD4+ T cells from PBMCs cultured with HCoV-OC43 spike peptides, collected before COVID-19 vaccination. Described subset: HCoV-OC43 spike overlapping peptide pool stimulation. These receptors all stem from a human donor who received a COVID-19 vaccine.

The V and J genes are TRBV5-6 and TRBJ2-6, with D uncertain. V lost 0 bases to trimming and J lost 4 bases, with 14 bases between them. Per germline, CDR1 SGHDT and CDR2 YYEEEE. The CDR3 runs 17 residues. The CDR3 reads CASSLVGAVSGANVLTF. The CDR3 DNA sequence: TGTGCCAGCAGCTTGGTAGGTGCGGTGTCAGGGGCCAACGTCCTGACTTTC.

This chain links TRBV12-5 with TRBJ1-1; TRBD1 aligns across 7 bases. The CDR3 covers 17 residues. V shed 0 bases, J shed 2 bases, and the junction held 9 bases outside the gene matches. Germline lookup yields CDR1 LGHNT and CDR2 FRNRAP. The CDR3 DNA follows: TGTGCTAGTGGTTTGGTACTAGGACAGGAGCCTAACACTGAAGCTTTCTTT. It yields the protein CASGLVLGQEPNTEAFF.

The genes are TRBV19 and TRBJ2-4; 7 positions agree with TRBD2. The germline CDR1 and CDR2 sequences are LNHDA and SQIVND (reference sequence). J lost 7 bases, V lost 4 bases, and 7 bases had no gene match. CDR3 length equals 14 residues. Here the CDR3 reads CASSTTRDYNIQYF. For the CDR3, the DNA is TGTGCCAGTAGTACGACCCGGGACTATAACATTCAGTACTTC.

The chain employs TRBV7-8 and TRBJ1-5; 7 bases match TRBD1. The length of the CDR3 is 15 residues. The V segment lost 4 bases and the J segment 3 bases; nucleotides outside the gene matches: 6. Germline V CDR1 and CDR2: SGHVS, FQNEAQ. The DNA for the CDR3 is TGTGCCAGCAGCTCTTGGACAGGCCCCAATCAGCCCCAGCATTTT. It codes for CASSSWTGPNQPQHF.

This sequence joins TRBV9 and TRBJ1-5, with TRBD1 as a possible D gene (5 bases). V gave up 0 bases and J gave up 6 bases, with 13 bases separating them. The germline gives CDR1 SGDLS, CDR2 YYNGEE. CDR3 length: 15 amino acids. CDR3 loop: CASSVGQGGSQPQHF. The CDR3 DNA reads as TGTGCCAGCAGCGTAGGTCAGGGTGGAAGTCAGCCCCAGCATTTT. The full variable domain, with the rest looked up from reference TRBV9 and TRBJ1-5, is DSGVTQTPKHLITATGQRVTLRCSPRSGDLSVYWYQQSLDQGLQFLIQYYNGEERAKGNILERFSAQQFPDLHSELNLSSLELGDSALYFCASSVGQGGSQPQHFGDGTRLSIL.

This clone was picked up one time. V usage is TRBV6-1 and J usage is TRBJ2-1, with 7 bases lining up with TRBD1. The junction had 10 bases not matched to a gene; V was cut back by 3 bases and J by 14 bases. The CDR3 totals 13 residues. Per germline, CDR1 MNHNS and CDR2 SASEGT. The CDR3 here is CASSDRQGLKEFF. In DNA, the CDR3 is TGTGCCAGCAGTGATAGACAGGGCCTTAAGGAGTTCTTC.

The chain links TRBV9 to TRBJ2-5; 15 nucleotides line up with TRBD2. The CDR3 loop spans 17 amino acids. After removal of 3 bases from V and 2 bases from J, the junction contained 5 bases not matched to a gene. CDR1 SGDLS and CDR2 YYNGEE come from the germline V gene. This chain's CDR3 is CASSAGTSGGLQETQYF. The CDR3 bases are TGTGCCAGCAGCGCCGGGACTAGCGGGGGGCTACAAGAGACCCAGTACTTC.

The CDR3 here is CASRARAASGSTDTQYF. In DNA, the CDR3 is TGTGCCAGCAGGGCAAGGGCGGCTAGCGGGAGCACAGATACGCAGTATTTT. The chain uses TRBV2 and TRBJ2-3, with TRBD2 matching 8 bases. CDR1 is SNHLY and CDR2 is FYNNEI in the germline V gene. CDR3 length: 17 amino acids. The ends lost 6 bases at V and 0 bases at J; junction bases unmatched: 11.

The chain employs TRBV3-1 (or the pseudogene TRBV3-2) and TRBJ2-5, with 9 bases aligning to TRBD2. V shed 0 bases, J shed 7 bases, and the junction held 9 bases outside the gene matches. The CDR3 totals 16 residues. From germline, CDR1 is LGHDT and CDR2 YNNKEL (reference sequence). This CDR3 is CASSQEVAGDWGTQYF. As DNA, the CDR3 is TGTGCCAGCAGCCAAGAGGTAGCGGGGGACTGGGGGACCCAGTACTTC.

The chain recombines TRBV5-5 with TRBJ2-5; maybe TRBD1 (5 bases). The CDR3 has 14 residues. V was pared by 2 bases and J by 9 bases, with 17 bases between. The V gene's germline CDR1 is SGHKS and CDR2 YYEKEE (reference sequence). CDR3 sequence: CASSFLDQGLSQYF. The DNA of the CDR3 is TGTGCCAGCAGCTTCCTTGACCAGGGCTTGTCCCAGTACTTC.

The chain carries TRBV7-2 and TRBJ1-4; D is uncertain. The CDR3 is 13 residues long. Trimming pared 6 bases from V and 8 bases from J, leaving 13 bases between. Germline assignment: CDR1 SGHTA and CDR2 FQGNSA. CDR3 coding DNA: TGTGCCAGCAGGGACCCGGGAGGCGAAAAACTGTTTTTT. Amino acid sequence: CASRDPGGEKLFF. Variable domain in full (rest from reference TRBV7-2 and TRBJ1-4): GAGVSQSPSNKVTEKGKDVELRCDPISGHTALYWYRQSLGQGLEFLIYFQGNSAPDKSGLPSDRFSAERTGGSVSTLTIQRTQQEDSAVYLCASRDPGGEKLFFGSGTQLSVL.

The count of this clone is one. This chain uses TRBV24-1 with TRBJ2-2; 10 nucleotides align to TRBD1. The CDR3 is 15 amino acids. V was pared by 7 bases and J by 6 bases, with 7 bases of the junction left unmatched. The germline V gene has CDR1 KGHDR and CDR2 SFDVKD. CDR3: CATRPGQGIPGELFF. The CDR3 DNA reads TGTGCCACCAGACCGGGACAGGGGATACCCGGGGAGCTGTTTTTT.

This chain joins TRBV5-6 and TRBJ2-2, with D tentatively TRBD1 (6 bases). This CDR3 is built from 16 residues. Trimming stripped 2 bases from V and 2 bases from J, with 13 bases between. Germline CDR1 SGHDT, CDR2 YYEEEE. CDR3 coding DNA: TGTGCCAGCAGCTTAACGACAGGCGTAAACACCGGGGAGCTGTTTTTT. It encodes CASSLTTGVNTGELFF.

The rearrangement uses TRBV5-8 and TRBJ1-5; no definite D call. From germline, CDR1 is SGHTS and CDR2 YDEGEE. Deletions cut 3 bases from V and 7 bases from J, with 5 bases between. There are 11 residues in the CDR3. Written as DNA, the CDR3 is TGTGCCAGCAGCTCAAGGCAGCCCCAGCATTTT. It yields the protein CASSSRQPQHF. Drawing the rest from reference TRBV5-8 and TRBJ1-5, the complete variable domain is EAGVTQSPTHLIKTRGQQATLRCSPISGHTSVYWYQQALGLGLQFLLWYDEGEERNRGNFPPRFSGRQFPNYSSELNVNALELEDSALYLCASSSRQPQHFGDGTRLSIL.

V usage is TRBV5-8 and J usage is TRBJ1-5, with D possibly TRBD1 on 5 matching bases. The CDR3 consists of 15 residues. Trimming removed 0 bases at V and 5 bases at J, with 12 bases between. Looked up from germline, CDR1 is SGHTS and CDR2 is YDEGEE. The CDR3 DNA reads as TGTGCCAGCAGCTTGGGTGTCAGGGACGATCAGCCCCAGCATTTT. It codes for CASSLGVRDDQPQHF.

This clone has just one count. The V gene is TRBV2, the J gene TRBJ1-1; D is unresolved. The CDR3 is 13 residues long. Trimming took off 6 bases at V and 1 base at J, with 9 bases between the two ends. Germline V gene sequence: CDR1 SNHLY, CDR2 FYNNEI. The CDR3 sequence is CASSPRENTEAFF. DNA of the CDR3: TGTGCCAGCAGCCCGCGGGAGAACACTGAAGCTTTCTTT.

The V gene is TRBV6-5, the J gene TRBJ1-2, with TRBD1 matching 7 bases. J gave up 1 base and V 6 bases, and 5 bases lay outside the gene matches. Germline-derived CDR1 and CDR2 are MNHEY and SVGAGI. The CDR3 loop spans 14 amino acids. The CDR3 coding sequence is TGTGCCAGCAGGAGACAGGGAGATAACTATGGCTACACCTTC. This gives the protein CASRRQGDNYGYTF.

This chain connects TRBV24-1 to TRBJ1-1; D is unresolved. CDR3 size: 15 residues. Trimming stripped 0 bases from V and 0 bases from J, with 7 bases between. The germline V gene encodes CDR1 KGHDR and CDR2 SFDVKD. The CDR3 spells CATSDLGRMNTEAFF. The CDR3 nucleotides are TGTGCCACCAGTGATTTGGGCCGGATGAACACTGAAGCTTTCTTT.

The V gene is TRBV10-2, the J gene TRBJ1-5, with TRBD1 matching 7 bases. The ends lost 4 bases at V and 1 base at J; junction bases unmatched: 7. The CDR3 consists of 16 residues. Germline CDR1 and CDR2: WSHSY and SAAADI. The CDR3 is CASSGTGHPSNQPQHF. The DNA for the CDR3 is TGCGCCAGCAGTGGGACAGGACACCCCAGCAATCAGCCCCAGCATTTT.

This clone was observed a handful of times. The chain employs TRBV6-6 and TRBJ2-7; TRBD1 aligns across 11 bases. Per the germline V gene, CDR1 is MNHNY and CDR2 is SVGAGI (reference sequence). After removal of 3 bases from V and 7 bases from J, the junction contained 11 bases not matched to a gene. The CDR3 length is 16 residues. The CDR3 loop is CASSYIGQGARGEQYV. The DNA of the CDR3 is TGTGCCAGCAGTTATATTGGACAGGGGGCTCGTGGAGAGCAGTACGTC.

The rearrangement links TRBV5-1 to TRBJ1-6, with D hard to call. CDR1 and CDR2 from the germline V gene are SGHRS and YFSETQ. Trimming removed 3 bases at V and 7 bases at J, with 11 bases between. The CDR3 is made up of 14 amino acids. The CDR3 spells CASSWESLNSPLHF. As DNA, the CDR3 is TGCGCCAGCAGCTGGGAGAGCCTGAATTCACCCCTCCACTTT.

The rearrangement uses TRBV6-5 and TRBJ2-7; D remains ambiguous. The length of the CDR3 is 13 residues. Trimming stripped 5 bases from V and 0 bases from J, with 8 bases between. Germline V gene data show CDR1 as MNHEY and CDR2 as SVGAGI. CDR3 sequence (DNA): TGTGCCAGCAGTAGAACTGGCTCCTACGAGCAGTACGTC. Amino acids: CASSRTGSYEQYV.

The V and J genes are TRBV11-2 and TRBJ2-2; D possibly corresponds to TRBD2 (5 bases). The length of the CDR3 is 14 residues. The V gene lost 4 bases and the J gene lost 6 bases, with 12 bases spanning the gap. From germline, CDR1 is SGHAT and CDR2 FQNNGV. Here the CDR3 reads CASSSPRAAGELFF. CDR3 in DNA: TGTGCCAGCAGCTCCCCGAGAGCGGCCGGGGAGCTGTTTTTT.

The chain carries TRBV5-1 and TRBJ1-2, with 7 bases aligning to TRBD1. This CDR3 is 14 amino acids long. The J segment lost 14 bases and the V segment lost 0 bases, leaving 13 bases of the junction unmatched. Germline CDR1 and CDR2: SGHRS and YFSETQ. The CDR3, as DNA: TGCGCCAGCAGCTTGGCCCCGGGACAGACAATCGGAACCTTC. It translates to CASSLAPGQTIGTF.

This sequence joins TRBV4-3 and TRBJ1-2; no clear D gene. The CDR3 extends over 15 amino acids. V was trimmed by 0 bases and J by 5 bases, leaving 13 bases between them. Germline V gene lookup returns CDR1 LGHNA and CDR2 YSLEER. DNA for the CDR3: TGCGCCAGCAGCCAAGATTTCGGGGATAGGTATGGCTACACCTTC. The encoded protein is CASSQDFGDRYGYTF.

CDR3 region: CASSRTSGGGDTQYF. DNA for the CDR3: TGTGCCAGCAGCCGTACTAGCGGGGGCGGTGATACGCAGTATTTT. The chain couples TRBV6-6 to TRBJ2-3; 11 bases map to TRBD2. CDR1 is MNHNY and CDR2 is SVGAGI in the germline V gene (reference sequence). The CDR3 is 15 residues long. After removal of 6 bases from V and 6 bases from J, the junction contained 8 bases not matched to a gene.

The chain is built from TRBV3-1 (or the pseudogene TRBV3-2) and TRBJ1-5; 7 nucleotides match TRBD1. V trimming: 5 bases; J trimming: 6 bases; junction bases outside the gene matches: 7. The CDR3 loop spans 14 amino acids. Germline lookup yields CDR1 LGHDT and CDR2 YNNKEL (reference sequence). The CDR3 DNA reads TGTGCCAGCAGCAACAGGGGATCTGTTCAGCCCCAGCATTTT. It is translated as CASSNRGSVQPQHF.

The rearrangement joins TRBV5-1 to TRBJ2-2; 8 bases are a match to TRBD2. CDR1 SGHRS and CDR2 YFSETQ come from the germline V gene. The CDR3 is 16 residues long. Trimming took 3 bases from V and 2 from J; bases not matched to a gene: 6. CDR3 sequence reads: CASSWTGTSNTGELFF. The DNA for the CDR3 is TGCGCCAGCAGCTGGACCGGGACTAGTAACACCGGGGAGCTGTTTTTT.

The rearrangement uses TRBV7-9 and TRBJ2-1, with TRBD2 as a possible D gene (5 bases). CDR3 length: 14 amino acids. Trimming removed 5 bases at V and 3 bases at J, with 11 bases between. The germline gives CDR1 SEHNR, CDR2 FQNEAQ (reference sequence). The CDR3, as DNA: TGTGCCAGCAGCCCCGCCCGGGGCTACAATGAGCAGTTCTTC. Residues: CASSPARGYNEQFF.

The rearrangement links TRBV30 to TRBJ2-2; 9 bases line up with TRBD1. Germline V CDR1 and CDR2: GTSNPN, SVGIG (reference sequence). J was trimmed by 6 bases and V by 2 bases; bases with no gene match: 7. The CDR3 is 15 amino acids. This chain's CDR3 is CAWSRGQGRSGELFF. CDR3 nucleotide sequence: TGTGCCTGGAGTAGAGGACAGGGGCGGTCCGGGGAGCTGTTTTTT. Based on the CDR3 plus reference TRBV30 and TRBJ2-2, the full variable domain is SQTIHQWPATLVQPVGSPLSLECTVEGTSNPNLYWYRQAAGRGLQLLFYSVGIGQISSEVPQNLSASRPQDRQFILSSKKLLLSDSGFYLCAWSRGQGRSGELFFGEGSRLTVL.